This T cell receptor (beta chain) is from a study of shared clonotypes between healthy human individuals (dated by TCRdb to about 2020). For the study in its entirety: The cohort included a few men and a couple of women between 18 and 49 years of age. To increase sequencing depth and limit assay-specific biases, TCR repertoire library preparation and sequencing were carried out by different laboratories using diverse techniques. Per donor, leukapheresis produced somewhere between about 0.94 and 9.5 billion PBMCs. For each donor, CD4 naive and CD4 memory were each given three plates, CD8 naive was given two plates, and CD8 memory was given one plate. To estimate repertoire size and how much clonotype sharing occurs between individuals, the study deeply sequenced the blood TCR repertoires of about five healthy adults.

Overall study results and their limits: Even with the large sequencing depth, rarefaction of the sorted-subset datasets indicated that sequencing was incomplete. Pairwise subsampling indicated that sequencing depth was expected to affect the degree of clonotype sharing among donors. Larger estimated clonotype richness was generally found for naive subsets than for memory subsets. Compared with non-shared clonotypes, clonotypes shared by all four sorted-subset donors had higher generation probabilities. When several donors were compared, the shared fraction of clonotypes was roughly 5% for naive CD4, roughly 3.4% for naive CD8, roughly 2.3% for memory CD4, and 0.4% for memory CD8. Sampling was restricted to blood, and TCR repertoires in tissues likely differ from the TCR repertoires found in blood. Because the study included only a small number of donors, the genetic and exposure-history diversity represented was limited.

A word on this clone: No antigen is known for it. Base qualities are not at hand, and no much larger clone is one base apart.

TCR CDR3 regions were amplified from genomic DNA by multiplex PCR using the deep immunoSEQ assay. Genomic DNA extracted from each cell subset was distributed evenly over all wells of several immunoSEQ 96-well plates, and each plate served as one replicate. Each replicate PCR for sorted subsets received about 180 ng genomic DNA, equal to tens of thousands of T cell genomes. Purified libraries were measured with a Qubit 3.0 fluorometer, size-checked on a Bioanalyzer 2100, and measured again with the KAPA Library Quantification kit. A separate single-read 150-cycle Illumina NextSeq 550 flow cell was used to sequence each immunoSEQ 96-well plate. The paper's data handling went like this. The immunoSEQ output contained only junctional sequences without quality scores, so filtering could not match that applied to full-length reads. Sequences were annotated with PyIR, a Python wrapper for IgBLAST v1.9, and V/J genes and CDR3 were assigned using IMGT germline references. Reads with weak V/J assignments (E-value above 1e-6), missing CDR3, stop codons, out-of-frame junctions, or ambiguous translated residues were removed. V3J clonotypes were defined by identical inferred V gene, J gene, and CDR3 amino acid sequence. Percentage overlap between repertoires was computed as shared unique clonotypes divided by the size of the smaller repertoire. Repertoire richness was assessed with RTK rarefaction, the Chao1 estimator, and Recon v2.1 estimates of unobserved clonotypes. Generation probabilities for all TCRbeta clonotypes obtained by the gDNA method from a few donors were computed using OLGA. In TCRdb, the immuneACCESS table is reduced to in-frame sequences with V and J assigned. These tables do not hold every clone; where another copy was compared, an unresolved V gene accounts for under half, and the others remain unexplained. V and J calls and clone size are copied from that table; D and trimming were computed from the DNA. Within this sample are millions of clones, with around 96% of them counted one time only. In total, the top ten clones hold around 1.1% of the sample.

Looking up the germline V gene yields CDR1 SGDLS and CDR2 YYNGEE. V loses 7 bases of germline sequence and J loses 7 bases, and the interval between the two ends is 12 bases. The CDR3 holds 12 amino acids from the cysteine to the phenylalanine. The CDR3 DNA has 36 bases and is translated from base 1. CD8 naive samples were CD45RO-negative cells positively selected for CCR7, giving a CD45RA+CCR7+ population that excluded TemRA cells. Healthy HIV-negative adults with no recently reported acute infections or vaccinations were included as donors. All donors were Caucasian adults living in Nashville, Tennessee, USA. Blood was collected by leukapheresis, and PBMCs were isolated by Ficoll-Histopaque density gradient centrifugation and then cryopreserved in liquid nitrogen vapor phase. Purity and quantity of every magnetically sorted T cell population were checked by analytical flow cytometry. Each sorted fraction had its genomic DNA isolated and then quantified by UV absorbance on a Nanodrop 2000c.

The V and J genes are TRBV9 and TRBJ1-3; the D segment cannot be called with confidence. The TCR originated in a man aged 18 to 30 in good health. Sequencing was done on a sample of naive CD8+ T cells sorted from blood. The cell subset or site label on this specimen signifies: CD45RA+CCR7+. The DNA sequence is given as TGTGCCAGCTCTCCGGACCCGAACACCATATATTTT. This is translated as CASSPDPNTIYF.